These T cell receptor beta chains were read from a single sample in a study of T cells in Graves' hyperthyroidism and ophthalmopathy. TCRdb re-called the multiplex PCR reads with MiXCR, one entry per CDR3 protein. The data show roughly 570,000 distinct CDR3 sequences, 35% to 55% seen once. Sequencing was done on a sample of peripheral blood or thyroid tissue (not recorded which). The receptors shown here come from a young woman with Graves' hyperthyroidism. CDR3s include the opening cysteine and the closing phenylalanine or tryptophan. D genes are given only for firm matches. Clone size is not always given. Where it is, it says once, few, many or a class for expanded clones.

D gene	V gene	J gene	clone size	CDR3 DNA	CDR3 protein
NA	TRBV20-1	TRBJ2-7	many	TGCAGTGCTAGCCGCGAGTCCTGGAACCGGGACTCGATCTACGAGCAGTACTTC	CSASRESWNRDSIYEQYF
NA	TRBV25-1	TRBJ2-3	many	TGTGCCAGCAGTGAACAGCCCTCCACAGATACGCAGTATTTT	CASSEQPSTDTQYF
NA	TRBV10-2	TRBJ1-2	NA	TGTGCCAGCTCTCATGGGCCCCCTAACTATGGCCACACCTTC	CASSHGPPNYGHTF
TRBD2	TRBV20-1	TRBJ2-7	NA	TGCAGTGCTAGATCTAGCGGTGGCTCCAACGAGCAGTACTTC	CSARSSGGSNEQYF
NA	TRBV10-3	TRBJ2-6	few	TGTGCCATCAGTGGGATCCCGGGGGCCTACGTCCTGACTTTC	CAISGIPGAYVLTF
NA	TRBV11-3	TRBJ2-7	many	TGTGCCAGCAGCTTATCGACCACACTATACGAGCAGTACTTC	CASSLSTTLYEQYF
TRBD1	TRBV12-3/TRBV12-4	TRBJ2-1	few	TGTGCCAGCAGCAATTTCGGACAGGGCAATGAGCAGTTCTTC	CASSNFGQGNEQFF
TRBD2	TRBV6-1	TRBJ2-5	many	TGTGCCAGCAGTGAAGCTAGCGGGAGTCGAGAGACCCAGTACTTC	CASSEASGSRETQYF
NA	TRBV2	TRBJ2-5	NA	TGTGCCAGCAGTGCTTCGGGTCGAGGCCAAGAGACCCAGTACTTC	CASSASGRGQETQYF
NA	TRBV2	TRBJ1-1	few	TGTGCCAGCATCAGGGAGGGAACTGAAGCTTTCTTT	CASIREGTEAFF
TRBD1	TRBV9	TRBJ2-3	few	TGTGCCAGCACCGCCGGGACAGGGGGCCTCTGGGATACGCAGTATTTT	CASTAGTGGLWDTQYF
TRBD1	TRBV6-6	TRBJ2-7	few	TGTGCCAGCAGTTACTCCAGGGGGCCATACGAGCAGTACTTC	CASSYSRGPYEQYF
TRBD1	TRBV12-3/TRBV12-4	TRBJ2-7	many	TGTGCCAGCAGTTTGGCCGGGACAGTAAGCTTC	CASSLAGTVSF
NA	TRBV9	TRBJ1-5	NA	TGTGCCAGCAGCGTAGGCGGACTAGCGGGAGGAGAGACCCAGCATTTT	CASSVGGLAGGETQHF
NA	TRBV5-8	TRBJ1-5	NA	TGTGCCAGCAGCTTTAAATTAAACCAAAAAGGCAATCAGCCCCAGCATTTT	CASSFKLNQKGNQPQHF
NA	TRBV7-9	TRBJ2-5	NA	TGCGCCAGCAGCCACGGGGCTGACTTCCCGGGGACCCAGTACTTC	CASSHGADFPGTQYF
TRBD1	TRBV29-1	TRBJ1-4	NA	TGCAGCGTCGTACAGGGGGACGAAAAACTGTTTTTT	CSVVQGDEKLFF
NA	TRBV6-1	TRBJ2-7	NA	TGTGCCAGCAGTGAAATTGTTTCCTACGAGCAGTACTTC	CASSEIVSYEQYF